This is a list of T cell receptor beta chains from one sample in a study of immune characterization of retroperitoneal liposarcoma. MiXCR was run by TCRdb on the PCR reads, yielding one entry per CDR3 protein. The sample yields approximately 2,000 distinct CDR3 sequences, about 35% seen once. Sequenced sample: tumor tissue. Receptors were obtained from a male donor with retroperitoneal liposarcoma. CDR3s include the opening cysteine and the closing phenylalanine or tryptophan. D genes are given only for firm matches. A clone size is listed for some rows: how often the clone was seen (once, few, many), or a class if it is expanded.

J	D	V	size	DNA	CDR3
TRBJ2-5	.	TRBV7-6	.	TGTGCCAGCAGCTCACCGACTTTCGACTTTTACAATGAGCAGTACTTC	CASSSPTFDFYNEQYF
TRBJ2-1	TRBD1	TRBV6-1	few	TGTGCCAGCAGGCAGGGGGTGACCCAGCAGACGGAGACCCAGTTCTTC	CASRQGVTQQTETQFF
TRBJ2-1	.	TRBV27	.	TGTGCCAGCAGTTACCGGACTGGCTACAATGAGCAGTTCTTC	CASSYRTGYNEQFF
TRBJ2-7	.	TRBV6-1	.	TGTGCCAGCCGGACGGACACCTACGAGCAGTACTTC	CASRTDTYEQYF
TRBJ2-1	.	TRBV5-1	.	TGCGCCAGCAGCGGCATCTCCTACAATGAGCAGTTCTTC	CASSGISYNEQFF
TRBJ2-1	TRBD2	TRBV7-2	large	TGTGCCAGCAGCTTATCCGAAGCGGGATCCCAGTTCTTC	CASSLSEAGSQFF
TRBJ2-1	.	TRBV12-5	.	TGTGCTAGTGGTTCCAACGTGAGCTTGACGGAGACCCAGTTCTTC	CASGSNVSLTETQFF
TRBJ2-7	TRBD1	TRBV27	medium-sized	TGTGCCAGCAGAGGGACAGGTAGTTACGAGCAGTACTTC	CASRGTGSYEQYF
TRBJ2-1	TRBD1	TRBV4-1	medium-sized	TGCGCCAGCAGCCAAGATTGGGGGACAGGGTCCTACAATGAGCAGTTCTTC	CASSQDWGTGSYNEQFF
TRBJ1-1	TRBD1	TRBV24-1	.	TGTGCCACCAGTGAGCGTGGGACAGGAGCCGAAGCTTTCTTT	CATSERGTGAEAFF
TRBJ2-1	TRBD2	TRBV6-6	.	TGTGCCAGCAGTGGGACTAGCGGGGGGGCAGAGACCCAGTTCTTC	CASSGTSGGAETQFF
TRBJ2-7	.	TRBV7-2	.	TGTGCCAGCAGCCCCAGCGGGTTTAGCTCCTACGAGCAGTACTTC	CASSPSGFSSYEQYF
TRBJ2-3	TRBD1	TRBV6-6	.	TGTGCCAGCAGTTCTCTGACAGTCCCAGGGGGTCTTAGCACAGATACGCAGTATTTT	CASSSLTVPGGLSTDTQYF
TRBJ2-1	.	TRBV30	.	TGTGCCTGGAGTGTACCCGGCAATGAGCAGTTCTTC	CAWSVPGNEQFF
TRBJ1-1	.	TRBV27	once	TGTGCCAGCAGTTTAGGGGGGCGCGTCACTGAAGCTTTCTTT	CASSLGGRVTEAFF
TRBJ2-5	TRBD2	TRBV7-6	.	TGTGCCAGCAACTTAGAGGGCGGGAGCCGGGAGCAGTACTTC	CASNLEGGSREQYF
TRBJ2-3	TRBD2	TRBV6-5	few	TGTGCCAGCAGTTACTTACGGGAGGCCAGCACAGATACGCAGTATTTT	CASSYLREASTDTQYF
TRBJ1-2	TRBD1	TRBV6-1	.	TGTGCCAGCAGCCCGGACAGGGTAAAATATGGCTACACCTTC	CASSPDRVKYGYTF
TRBJ2-1	.	TRBV6-1	.	TGTGCCAGCAGTGAAGCGGCAGCGGACATAGGGGTGAATGAGCAGTTCTTC	CASSEAAADIGVNEQFF
TRBJ2-1	.	TRBV6-1	large	TGTGCCAGCAGTGACCGTACAGGGAGGTCCTACGAGCAGTTCTTC	CASSDRTGRSYEQFF
TRBJ2-7	TRBD2	TRBV6-1	medium-sized	TGTGCCAGCAGTGACCCGGGGGGGGAGCAGTACTTC	CASSDPGGEQYF
TRBJ2-7	.	TRBV25-1	.	TGTGCCAGCAGTGACGGCGGATACTCCTACGAGCAGTACTTC	CASSDGGYSYEQYF
TRBJ1-6	.	TRBV6-6	few	TGTGCCAGCAGTCCTGGCGAAAATTCACCCCTCCACTTT	CASSPGENSPLHF